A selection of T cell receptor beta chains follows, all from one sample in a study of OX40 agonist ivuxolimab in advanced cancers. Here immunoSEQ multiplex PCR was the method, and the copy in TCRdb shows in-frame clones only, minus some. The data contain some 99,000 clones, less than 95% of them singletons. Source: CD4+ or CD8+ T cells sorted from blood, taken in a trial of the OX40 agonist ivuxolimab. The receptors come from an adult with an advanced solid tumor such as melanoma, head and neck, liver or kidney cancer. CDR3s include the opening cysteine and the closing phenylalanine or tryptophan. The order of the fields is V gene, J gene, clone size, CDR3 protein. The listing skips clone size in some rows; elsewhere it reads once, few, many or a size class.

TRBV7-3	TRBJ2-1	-	CASSSTWTVYNEQFF
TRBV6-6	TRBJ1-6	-	CASTSSGGIVPLHF
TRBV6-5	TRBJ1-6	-	CASRAGPRNSPLHF
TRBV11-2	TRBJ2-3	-	CASSSIRTARPSTDTQYF
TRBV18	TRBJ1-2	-	CASSPDRDYYGYTF
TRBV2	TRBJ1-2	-	CASSNRVNYGYTF
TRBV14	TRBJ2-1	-	CASSPTGLAGRYNEQFF
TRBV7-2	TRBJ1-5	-	CASSRPHSNQPQHF
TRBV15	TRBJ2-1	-	CATSRDPLSRTNEQFF
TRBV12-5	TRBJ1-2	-	CASGLVPSGRYGYTF
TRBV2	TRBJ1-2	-	CASSDNRELENYGYTF
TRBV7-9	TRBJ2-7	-	CASRSSRDHYEQYF
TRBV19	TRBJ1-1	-	CASRQGGIMNTEAFF
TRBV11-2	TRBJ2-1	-	CASSLRSSYNEQFF
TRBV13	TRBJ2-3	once	CASSHRDIQSTDTQYF
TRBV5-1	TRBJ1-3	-	CASSLDGSSGNTIYF
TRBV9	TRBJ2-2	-	CASSPPRGGYTGELFF
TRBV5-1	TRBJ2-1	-	CASSFGGTSGSNEQFF
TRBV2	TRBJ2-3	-	CASSSSRGPGTDTQYF
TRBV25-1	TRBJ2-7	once	CASSVAAGAGGSYEQYF
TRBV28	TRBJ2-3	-	CASSRITDTQYF
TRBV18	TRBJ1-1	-	CASSPRGWMNTEAFF
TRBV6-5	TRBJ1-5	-	CASSPQAHQPQHF
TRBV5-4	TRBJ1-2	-	CASSLDRDYGYTF
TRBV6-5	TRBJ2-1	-	CASSLQGILDEQFF
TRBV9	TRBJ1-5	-	CASSPNPREGQPQHF
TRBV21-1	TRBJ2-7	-	CARGRGRTPTREQYF
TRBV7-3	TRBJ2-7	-	CASSLEGGPTYEQYF
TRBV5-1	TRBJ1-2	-	CASSLNTGQNYGYTF
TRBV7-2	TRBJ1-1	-	CASSLLGRHTEAFF
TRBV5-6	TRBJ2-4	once	CASSKGLATGLNIQYF
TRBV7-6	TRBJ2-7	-	CASSSPERGVYEQYF
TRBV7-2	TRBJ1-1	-	CASSLGRMNTEAFF
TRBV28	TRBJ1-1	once	CASSYPRGGTEAFF
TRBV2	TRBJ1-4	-	CASRVLPGRINEKLFF
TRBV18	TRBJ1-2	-	CASSSTGLNYGYTF
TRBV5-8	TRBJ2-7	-	CASSLEGWGTSSYEQYF
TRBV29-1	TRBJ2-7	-	CSVYLDSYEQYF
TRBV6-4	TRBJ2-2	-	CASTAAWNTGELFF
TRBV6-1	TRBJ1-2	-	CASRTDPTDGYTF
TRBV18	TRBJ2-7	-	CASSPQEGAYEQYF
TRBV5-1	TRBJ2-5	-	CASSPGQGPQETQYF
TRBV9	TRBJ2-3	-	CASSVGSGDRDWYTQYF
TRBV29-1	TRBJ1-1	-	CSALWGSRTEAFF
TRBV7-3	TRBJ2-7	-	CASSLRPGDEQYF
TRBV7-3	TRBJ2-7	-	CASSPTGTGRYEQYF
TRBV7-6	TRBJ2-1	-	CASSFGQGLYNEQFF
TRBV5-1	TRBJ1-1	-	CASSFKTGGAGTEAFF
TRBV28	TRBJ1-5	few	CASSFQGGQPQHF
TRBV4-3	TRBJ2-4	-	CASSQEGGAARGNIQYF
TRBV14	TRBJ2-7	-	CASSQAGPPYEQYF
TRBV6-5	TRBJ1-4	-	CASSYGWTNEKLFF
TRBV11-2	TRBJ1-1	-	CASGPRGDTEAFF